This TCR beta chain comes out of a study of regulatory T cells in long-lasting Graves disease. For this clonotype: What it binds is not known.

Broader study findings: Persistent patients had more shared public clonotypes (around 2,800) than new patients (just over 950). Newly diagnosed Graves' patients exceeded persistent ones in TCR diversity.

Arm-PCR of CDR3 regions with iRepertoire HTBI primers generated TCR beta libraries. TCRdb re-called the multiplex PCR reads through MiXCR, storing one row per CDR3 protein. Here the sample spans 580,000 or so distinct CDR3 sequences, approximately 16% being singletons. Germline-derived CDR1 and CDR2 are GTSNPN and SVGIG (reference sequence). V gave up 2 bases and J gave up 9 bases, with 11 bases separating them. The CDR3 is made up of 12 amino acids. Time point indicated: newly diagnosed GD, antithyroid drugs for less than 3 months. Scientists built the TCR library using RNA that was extracted from PBMCs. Graves' disease diagnosis followed American Thyroid Association guidelines. These same data were also listed under a study on T cells in Graves' hyperthyroidism and ophthalmopathy.

The genes are TRBV30 and TRBJ2-4; weak D call: TRBD2 (7 bases). The starting material was peripheral blood mononuclear cells (PBMCs), obtained at new diagnosis, from a patient treated with antithyroid drugs. This TCR was recovered from a man aged 18 to 30 with Graves disease. CDR3 protein: CAWSPGGGIQYF. CDR3 DNA sequence: TGTGCCTGGAGTCCGGGGGGCGGCATTCAGTACTTC.